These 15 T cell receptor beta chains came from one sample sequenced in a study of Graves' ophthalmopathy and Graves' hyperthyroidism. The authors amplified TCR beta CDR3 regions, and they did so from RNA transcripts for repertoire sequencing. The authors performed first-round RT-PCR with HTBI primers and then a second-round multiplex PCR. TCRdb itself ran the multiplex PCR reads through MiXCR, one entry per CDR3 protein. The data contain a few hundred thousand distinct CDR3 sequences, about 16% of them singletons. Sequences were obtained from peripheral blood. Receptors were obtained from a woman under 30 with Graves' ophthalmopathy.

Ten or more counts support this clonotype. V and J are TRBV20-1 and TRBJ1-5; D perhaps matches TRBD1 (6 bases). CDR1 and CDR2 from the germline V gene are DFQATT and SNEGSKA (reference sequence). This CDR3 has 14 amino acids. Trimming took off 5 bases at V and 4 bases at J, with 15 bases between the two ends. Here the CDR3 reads CSAHRNRENQPQHF. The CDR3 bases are TGCAGTGCTCACAGGAACAGGGAAAATCAGCCCCAGCATTTT.

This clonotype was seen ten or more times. CDR3 loop: CSARGDRGRNQPQHF. As DNA, the CDR3 is TGCAGTGCTAGGGGAGACAGGGGAAGGAATCAGCCCCAGCATTTT. J is TRBJ1-5 and V is TRBV20-1; TRBD1 agrees at 8 bases. This CDR3 spans 15 amino acids. The junction had 8 bases not matched to a gene; V was cut back by 3 bases and J by 4 bases. CDR1 is DFQATT and CDR2 is SNEGSKA in the germline V gene (reference sequence).

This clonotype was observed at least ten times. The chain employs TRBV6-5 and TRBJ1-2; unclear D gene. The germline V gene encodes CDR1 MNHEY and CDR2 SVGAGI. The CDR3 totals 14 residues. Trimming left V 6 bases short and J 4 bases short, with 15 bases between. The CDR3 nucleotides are TGTGCCAGCAGACTCGGGGAGAAGAGCTATGGCTACACCTTC. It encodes CASRLGEKSYGYTF.

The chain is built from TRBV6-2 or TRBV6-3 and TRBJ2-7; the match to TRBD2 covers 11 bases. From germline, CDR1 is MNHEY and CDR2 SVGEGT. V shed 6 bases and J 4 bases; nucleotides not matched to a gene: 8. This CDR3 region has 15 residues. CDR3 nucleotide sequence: TGTGCCAGCAGACTAACTAGCGGGAGTTATTACGAGCAGTACTTC. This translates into CASRLTSGSYYEQYF.

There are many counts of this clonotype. CDR3 DNA sequence: TGTGCCAGCAGTTTAGTGGGGGCCCCACGGGTCTCTGGGGCCAACGTCCTGACTTTC. Residues: CASSLVGAPRVSGANVLTF. The chain combines TRBV12-3 or TRBV12-4 with TRBJ2-6; D possibly corresponds to TRBD1 (6 bases). The V gene lost 1 base and the J gene lost 0 bases, with 16 bases spanning the gap. The CDR3 extends over 19 amino acids.

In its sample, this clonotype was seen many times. The CDR3 here is CSARDREVYYGYTF. CDR3 DNA: TGCAGTGCTAGAGATCGGGAGGTGTACTATGGCTACACCTTC. This chain joins TRBV20-1 and TRBJ1-2; no clear D. Trimming took 0 bases from V and 3 from J, leaving 11 bases between them. CDR3 size: 14 residues. CDR1 and CDR2 (germline): DFQATT, SNEGSKA (reference sequence).

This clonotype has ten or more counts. The CDR3 nucleotides read TGTGCCAGCAGCGTGGGGAAGGGAACACAGGGAAACACCATATATTTT. The encoded protein is CASSVGKGTQGNTIYF. The chain is built from TRBV9 and TRBJ1-3; the D is unclear. The germline gives CDR1 SGDLS, CDR2 YYNGEE. CDR3 length equals 16 residues. The V end was cut by 2 bases, the J end by 4 bases, with 16 bases between.

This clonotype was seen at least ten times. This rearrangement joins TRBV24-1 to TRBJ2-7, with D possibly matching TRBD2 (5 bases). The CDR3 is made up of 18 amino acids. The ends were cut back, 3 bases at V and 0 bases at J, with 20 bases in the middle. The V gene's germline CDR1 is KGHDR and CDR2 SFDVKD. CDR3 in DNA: TGTGCCACCAGTGATCCCGGGCCTTGGCGGAGGAGCTCCTACGAGCAGTACTTC. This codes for CATSDPGPWRRSSYEQYF.

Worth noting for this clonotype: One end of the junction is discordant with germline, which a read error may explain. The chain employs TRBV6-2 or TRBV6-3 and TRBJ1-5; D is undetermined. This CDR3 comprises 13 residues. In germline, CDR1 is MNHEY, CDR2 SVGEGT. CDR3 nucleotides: TGTACCAGCAGTTCGATTAGCAATCAGCCCCAGCATTTT. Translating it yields CTSSSISNQPQHF.

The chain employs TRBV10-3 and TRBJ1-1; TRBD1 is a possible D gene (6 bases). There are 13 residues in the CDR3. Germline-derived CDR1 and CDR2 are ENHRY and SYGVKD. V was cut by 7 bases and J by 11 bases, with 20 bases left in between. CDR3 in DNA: TGTGCCATCACCCCGGCGGAGGGGGAGTGGGCTTTCTTT. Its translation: CAITPAEGEWAFF.

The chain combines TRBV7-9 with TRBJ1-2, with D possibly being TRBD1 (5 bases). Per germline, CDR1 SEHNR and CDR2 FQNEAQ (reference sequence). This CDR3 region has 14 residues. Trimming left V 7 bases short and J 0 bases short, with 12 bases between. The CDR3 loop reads CASIAWTSNYGYTF. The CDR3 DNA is TGTGCCAGCATCGCCTGGACATCTAACTATGGCTACACCTTC.

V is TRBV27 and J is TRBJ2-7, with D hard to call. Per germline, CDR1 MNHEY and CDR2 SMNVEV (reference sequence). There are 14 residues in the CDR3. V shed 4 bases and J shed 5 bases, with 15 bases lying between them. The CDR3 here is CASSSLNSIHEQYF. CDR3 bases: TGTGCCAGCAGTTCACTAAATAGCATCCACGAGCAGTACTTC.

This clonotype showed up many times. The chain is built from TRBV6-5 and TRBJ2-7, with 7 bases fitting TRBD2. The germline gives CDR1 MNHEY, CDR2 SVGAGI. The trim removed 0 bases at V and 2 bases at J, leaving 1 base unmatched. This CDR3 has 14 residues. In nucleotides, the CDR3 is TGTGCCAGCAGTTACTCAAGCGGGACCTACGAGCAGTACTTC. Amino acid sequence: CASSYSSGTYEQYF.

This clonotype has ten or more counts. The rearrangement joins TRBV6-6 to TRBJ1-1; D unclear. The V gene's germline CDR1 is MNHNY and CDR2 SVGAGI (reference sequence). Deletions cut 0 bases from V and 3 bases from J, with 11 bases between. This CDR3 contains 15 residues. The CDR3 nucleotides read TGTGCCAGCAGTTACTCGCCGGTTGGGGACACTGAAGCTTTCTTT. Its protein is CASSYSPVGDTEAFF.

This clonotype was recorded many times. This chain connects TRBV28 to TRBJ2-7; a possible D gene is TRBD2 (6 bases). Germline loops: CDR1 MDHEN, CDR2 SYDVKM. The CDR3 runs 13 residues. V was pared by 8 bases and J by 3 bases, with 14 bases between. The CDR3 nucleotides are TGTGCCAGCGGGGGAGGAAGAATCTACGAGCAGTACTTC. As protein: CASGGGRIYEQYF.